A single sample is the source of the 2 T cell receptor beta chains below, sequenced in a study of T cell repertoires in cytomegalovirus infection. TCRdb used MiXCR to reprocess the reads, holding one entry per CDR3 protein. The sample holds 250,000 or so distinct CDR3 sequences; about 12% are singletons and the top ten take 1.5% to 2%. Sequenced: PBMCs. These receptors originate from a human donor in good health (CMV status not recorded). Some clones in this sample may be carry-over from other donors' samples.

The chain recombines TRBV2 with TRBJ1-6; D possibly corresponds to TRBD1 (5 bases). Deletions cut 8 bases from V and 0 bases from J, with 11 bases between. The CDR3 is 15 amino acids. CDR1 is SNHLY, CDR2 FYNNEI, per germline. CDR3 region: CASLGQRSYNSPLHF. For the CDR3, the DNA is TGTGCCAGCCTGGGGCAACGCTCCTATAATTCACCCCTCCACTTT.

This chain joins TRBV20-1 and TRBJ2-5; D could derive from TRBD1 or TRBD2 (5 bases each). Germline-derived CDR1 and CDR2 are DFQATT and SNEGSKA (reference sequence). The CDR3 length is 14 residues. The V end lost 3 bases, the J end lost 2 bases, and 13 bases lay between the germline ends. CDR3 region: CSASRGMRQETQYF. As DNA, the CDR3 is TGCAGTGCTAGTCGGGGCATGAGACAAGAGACCCAGTACTTC.